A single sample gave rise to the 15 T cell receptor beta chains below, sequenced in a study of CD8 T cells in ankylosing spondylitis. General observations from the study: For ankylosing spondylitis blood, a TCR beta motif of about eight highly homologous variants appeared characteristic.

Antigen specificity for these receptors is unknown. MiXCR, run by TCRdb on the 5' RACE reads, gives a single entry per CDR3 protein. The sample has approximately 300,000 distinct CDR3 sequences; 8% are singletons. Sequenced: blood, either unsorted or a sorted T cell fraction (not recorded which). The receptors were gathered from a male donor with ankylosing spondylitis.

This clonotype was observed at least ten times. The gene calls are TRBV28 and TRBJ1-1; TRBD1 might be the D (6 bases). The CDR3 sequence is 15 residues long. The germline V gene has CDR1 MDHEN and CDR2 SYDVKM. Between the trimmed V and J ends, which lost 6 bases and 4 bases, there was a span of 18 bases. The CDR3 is CASSLRGFGGTEAFF. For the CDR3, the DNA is TGTGCCAGCAGCCTCAGGGGCTTCGGTGGCACTGAAGCTTTCTTT.

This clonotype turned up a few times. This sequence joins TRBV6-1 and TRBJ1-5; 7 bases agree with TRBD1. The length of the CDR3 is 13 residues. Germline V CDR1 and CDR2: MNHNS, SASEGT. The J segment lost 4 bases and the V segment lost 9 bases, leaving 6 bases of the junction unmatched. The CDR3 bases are TGTGCCAGGGGAGACAGGGCGAATCAGCCCCAGCATTTT. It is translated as CARGDRANQPQHF.

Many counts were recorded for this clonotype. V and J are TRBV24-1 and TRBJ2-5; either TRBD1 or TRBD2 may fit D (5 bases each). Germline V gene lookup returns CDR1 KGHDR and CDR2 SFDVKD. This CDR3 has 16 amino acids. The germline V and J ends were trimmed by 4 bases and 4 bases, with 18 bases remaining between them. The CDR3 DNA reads TGTGCCACCAGTGACCGTCGTTGGGGCGAGGGAGAGACCCAGTACTTC. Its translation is CATSDRRWGEGETQYF.

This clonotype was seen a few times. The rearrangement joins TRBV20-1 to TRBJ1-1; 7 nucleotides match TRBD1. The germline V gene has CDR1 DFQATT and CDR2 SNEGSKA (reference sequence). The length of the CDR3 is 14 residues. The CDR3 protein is CSWRTGGMNTEAFF. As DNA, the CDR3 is TGCAGCTGGAGGACAGGCGGAATGAACACTGAAGCTTTCTTT.

The CDR3 nucleotides read TGTGCCAGCAGTGAAGCTACAACTCCCTACCAGGCCCAGCATTTT. It encodes CASSEATTPYQAQHF. The rearrangement joins TRBV2 to TRBJ1-5, with unresolved D. Germline loops: CDR1 SNHLY, CDR2 FYNNEI. V dropped 0 bases and J dropped 11 bases, with 17 bases sitting between them. CDR3 length: 15 residues.

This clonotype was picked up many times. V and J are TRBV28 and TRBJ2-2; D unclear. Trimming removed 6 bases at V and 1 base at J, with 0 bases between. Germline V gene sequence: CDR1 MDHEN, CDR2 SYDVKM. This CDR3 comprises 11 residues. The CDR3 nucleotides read TGTGCCAGCAGGAACACCGGGGAGCTGTTTTTT. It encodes CASRNTGELFF.

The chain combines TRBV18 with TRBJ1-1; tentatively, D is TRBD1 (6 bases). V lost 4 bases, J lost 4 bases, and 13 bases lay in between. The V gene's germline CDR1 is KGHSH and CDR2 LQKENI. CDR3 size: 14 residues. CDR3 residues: CASSLGQYPTEAFF. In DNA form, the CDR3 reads TGTGCCAGCTCACTTGGACAGTACCCCACTGAAGCTTTCTTT.

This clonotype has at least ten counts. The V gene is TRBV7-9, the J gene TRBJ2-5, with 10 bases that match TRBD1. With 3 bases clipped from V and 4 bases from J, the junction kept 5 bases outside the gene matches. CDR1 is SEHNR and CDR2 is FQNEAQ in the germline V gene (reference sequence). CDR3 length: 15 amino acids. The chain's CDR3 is CASSFPTGGSETQYF. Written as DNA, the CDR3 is TGTGCCAGCAGCTTCCCGACAGGGGGCTCAGAGACCCAGTACTTC.

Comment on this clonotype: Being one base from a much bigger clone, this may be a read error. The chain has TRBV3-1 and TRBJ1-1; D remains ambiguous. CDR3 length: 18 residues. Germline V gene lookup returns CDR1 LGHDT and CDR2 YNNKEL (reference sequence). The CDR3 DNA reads TGTGCCTGCAGTCCGACCCCGGGCCCCACCTCGTTGGTCACTGAAGCTTTCTTT. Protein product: CACSPTPGPTSLVTEAFF.

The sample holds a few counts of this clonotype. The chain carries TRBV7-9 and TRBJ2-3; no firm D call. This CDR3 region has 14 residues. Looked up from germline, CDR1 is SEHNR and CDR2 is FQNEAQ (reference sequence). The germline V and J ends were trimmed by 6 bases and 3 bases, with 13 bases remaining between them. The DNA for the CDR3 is TGTGCCAGCAGGGAACACCTTAGGACAGATACGCAGTATTTT. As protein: CASREHLRTDTQYF.

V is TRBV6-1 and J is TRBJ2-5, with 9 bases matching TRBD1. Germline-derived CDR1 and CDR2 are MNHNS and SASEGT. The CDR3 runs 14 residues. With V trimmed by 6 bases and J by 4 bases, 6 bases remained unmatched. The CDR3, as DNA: TGTGCCAGCAGCTGGGACAGGGCGGCAGAGACCCAGTACTTC. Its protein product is CASSWDRAAETQYF.

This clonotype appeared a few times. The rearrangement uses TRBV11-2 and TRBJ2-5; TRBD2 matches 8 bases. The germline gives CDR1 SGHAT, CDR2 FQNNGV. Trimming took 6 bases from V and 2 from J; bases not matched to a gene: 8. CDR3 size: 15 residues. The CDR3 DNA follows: TGTGCCAGCAGTCGCCAACTAGCGGATCAAGAGACCCAGTACTTC. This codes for CASSRQLADQETQYF. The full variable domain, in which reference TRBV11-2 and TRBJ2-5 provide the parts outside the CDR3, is EAGVAQSPRYKIIEKRQSVAFWCNPISGHATLYWYQQILGQGPKLLIQFQNNGVVDDSQLPKDRFSAERLKGVDSTLKIQPAKLEDSAVYLCASSRQLADQETQYFGPGTRLLVL.

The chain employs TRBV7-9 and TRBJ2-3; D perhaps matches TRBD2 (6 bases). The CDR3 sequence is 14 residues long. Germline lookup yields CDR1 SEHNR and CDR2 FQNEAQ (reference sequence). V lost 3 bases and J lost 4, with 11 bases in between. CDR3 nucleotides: TGTGCCAGCAGCTTGGGCGGGGAGTCAGATACGCAGTATTTT. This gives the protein CASSLGGESDTQYF.

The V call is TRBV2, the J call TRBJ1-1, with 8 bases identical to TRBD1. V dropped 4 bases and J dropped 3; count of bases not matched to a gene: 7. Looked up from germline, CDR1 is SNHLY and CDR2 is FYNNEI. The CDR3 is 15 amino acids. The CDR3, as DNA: TGTGCCAGCAGTGGGTGGACAGGGTCAGACACTGAAGCTTTCTTT. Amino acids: CASSGWTGSDTEAFF.

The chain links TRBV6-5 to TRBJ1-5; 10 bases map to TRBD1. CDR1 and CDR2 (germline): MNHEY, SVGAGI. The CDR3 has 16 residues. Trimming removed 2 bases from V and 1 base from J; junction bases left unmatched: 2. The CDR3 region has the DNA TGTGCCAGCAGTTACCCGGACAGGGGGAGCAATCAGCCCCAGCATTTT. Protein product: CASSYPDRGSNQPQHF.